A selection of T cell receptor beta chains follows, all from one sample in a study of human T cells and chemical hapten exposure. Using its own MiXCR run on the RACE reads, TCRdb lists one record per CDR3 protein. This table has around 80,000 distinct CDR3 sequences, approximately 7% appearing once. The source was whole blood, collected in connection with sensitization to the hapten diphenylcyclopropenone (DPC). These receptor sequences come from a woman in her twenties or thirties with alopecia areata. Some clones in this sample may be carry-over from other donors' samples. Each CDR3 is given with its conserved first and last residue. The D gene is left open where the match is weak. Clone size is shown for a subset of rows, as once, few, many or a class of expanded clone.

j_gene: TRBJ1-2
v_gene: TRBV29-1
d_gene: TRBD1
abundance: -
CDR3aa: CSVGTGYYGYTF
CDR3nt: TGCAGCGTAGGGACAGGGTACTATGGCTACACCTTC

j_gene: TRBJ2-1
v_gene: TRBV6-6
d_gene: -
abundance: many
CDR3aa: CASSYGSGVTYNEQFF
CDR3nt: TGTGCCAGCAGTTACGGGTCGGGGGTCACATACAATGAGCAGTTCTTC

j_gene: TRBJ2-1
v_gene: TRBV20-1
d_gene: -
abundance: many
CDR3aa: CSARDERGAQQFF
CDR3nt: TGCAGTGCTAGAGATGAGAGGGGGGCCCAGCAGTTCTTC

j_gene: TRBJ2-3
v_gene: TRBV7-3
d_gene: -
abundance: many
CDR3aa: CASSSQASDTQYF
CDR3nt: TGTGCCAGCAGCTCCCAAGCTTCAGATACGCAGTATTTT

j_gene: TRBJ1-5
v_gene: TRBV5-1
d_gene: -
abundance: few
CDR3aa: CASSLEGATNQPQHF
CDR3nt: TGCGCCAGCAGCTTAGAAGGAGCCACGAATCAGCCCCAGCATTTT

j_gene: TRBJ1-6
v_gene: TRBV4-1
d_gene: -
abundance: many
CDR3aa: CASSQVQEGSLHF
CDR3nt: TGCGCCAGCAGCCAAGTTCAGGAGGGGTCCCTCCACTTT

j_gene: TRBJ1-6
v_gene: TRBV6-5
d_gene: -
abundance: many
CDR3aa: CASGRGLNSPLHF
CDR3nt: TGTGCCAGCGGCCGGGGATTAAATTCACCCCTCCACTTT

j_gene: TRBJ1-3
v_gene: TRBV11-1
d_gene: -
abundance: few
CDR3aa: CASSLIETGTASGNTIYF
CDR3nt: TGTGCCAGCAGCTTAATTGAAACAGGCACCGCTTCTGGAAACACCATATATTTT

j_gene: TRBJ2-7
v_gene: TRBV10-3
d_gene: TRBD1
abundance: many
CDR3aa: CAISEGQAPYEQYF
CDR3nt: TGTGCCATCAGTGAAGGACAGGCACCTTACGAGCAGTACTTC

j_gene: TRBJ1-1
v_gene: TRBV5-6
d_gene: -
abundance: few
CDR3aa: CASSPDGALAILNTEAFF
CDR3nt: TGTGCCAGCAGCCCCGACGGGGCCCTTGCTATTTTGAACACTGAAGCTTTCTTT

j_gene: TRBJ2-3
v_gene: TRBV20-1
d_gene: -
abundance: many
CDR3aa: CSGILGGTDTQYF
CDR3nt: TGCAGTGGTATACTAGGGGGCACAGATACGCAGTATTTT

j_gene: TRBJ2-7
v_gene: TRBV5-1
d_gene: TRBD1
abundance: many
CDR3aa: CATYSGTGYYEQYF
CDR3nt: TGCGCCACCTACTCCGGGACAGGTTACTACGAGCAGTACTTC

j_gene: TRBJ2-5
v_gene: TRBV10-3
d_gene: -
abundance: many
CDR3aa: CAISGSNQETQYF
CDR3nt: TGTGCCATCAGTGGCAGCAACCAAGAGACCCAGTACTTC

j_gene: TRBJ1-2
v_gene: TRBV6-4
d_gene: -
abundance: many
CDR3aa: CASSTRPNYGYTF
CDR3nt: TGTGCCAGCAGTACCCGACCGAACTATGGCTACACCTTC

j_gene: TRBJ1-6
v_gene: TRBV27
d_gene: -
abundance: many
CDR3aa: CASSLRSGAYNSPLHF
CDR3nt: TGTGCCAGCAGTTTACGTTCAGGGGCGTATAATTCACCCCTCCACTTT

j_gene: TRBJ1-6
v_gene: TRBV21-1
d_gene: -
abundance: many
CDR3aa: CASSKVCTGILYNSPLHF
CDR3nt: TGTGCCAGCAGCAAAGTCTGTACAGGGATCCTCTATAATTCACCCCTCCACTTT

j_gene: TRBJ1-6
v_gene: TRBV20-1
d_gene: -
abundance: many
CDR3aa: CSARAGTGNSPLHF
CDR3nt: TGCAGTGCTAGAGCCGGGACGGGGAATTCACCCCTCCACTTT

j_gene: TRBJ2-7
v_gene: TRBV25-1
d_gene: TRBD1
abundance: many
CDR3aa: CASSEYPRGRAYEQYF
CDR3nt: TGTGCCAGCAGTGAATATCCCAGGGGGCGCGCCTACGAGCAGTACTTC

j_gene: TRBJ1-1
v_gene: TRBV20-1
d_gene: TRBD1
abundance: many
CDR3aa: CSAGHLPGQGNTEAFF
CDR3nt: TGCAGTGCTGGACATCTCCCTGGACAGGGGAACACTGAAGCTTTCTTT

j_gene: TRBJ1-1
v_gene: TRBV27
d_gene: -
abundance: many
CDR3aa: CASSGQREAFF
CDR3nt: TGTGCCAGCAGCGGACAGCGTGAAGCTTTCTTT